This T cell receptor (beta chain) stems from a study of shared clonotypes between healthy human individuals. Study-wide findings and caveats: Compared with clonotypes that all four donors shared, non-shared clonotypes had lower generation probabilities.

At the deep level, the assay was run. Generated by immunoSEQ multiplex PCR, the TCRdb table keeps only in-frame clones and is missing some. The sample consists of approximately 980,000 clones, over 75% of them appearing once. The study drew its donors from healthy HIV-negative adults without recent acute infections or vaccinations. Partitioning of CD4+ cells yielded a CD45RA+ naive subset and a CD45RA-negative memory subset. To note about this clone: Its specificity is not known.

This receptor was taken from a man between 18 and 29 years old in good health. Sequenced material: memory CD4+ T cells sorted from blood. Subset denoted: CD45RA-negative fraction.

CDR3 region: CAWSVRQEALAGWHDEQFF. The CDR3 coding sequence is TGTGCCTGGAGTGTCCGCCAGGAAGCACTAGCAGGGTGGCACGATGAGCAGTTCTTC. The chain is built from TRBV30 and TRBJ2-1; TRBD2 might be the D (6 bases). This CDR3 spans 19 amino acids. Between the trimmed V and J ends, which lost 0 bases and 8 bases, there was a span of 29 bases. Germline values: CDR1 GTSNPN, CDR2 SVGIG (reference sequence).